These T cell receptor beta chains were read from a single sample in a study of neoadjuvant anti-PD-1 for oral cavity cancer. Method: immunoSEQ multiplex PCR; TCRdb's copy keeps in-frame clones and lacks some. The data hold 13,000 or so clones, with over 50% observed a single time. Source: tumor tissue, taken before nivolumab (anti-PD-1) treatment. These receptor sequences come from a person aged 35-79 years with oral cavity squamous cell carcinoma. The conserved cysteine and the conserved F or W are not part of the CDR3 here.

length,V,J,CDR3
11,TRBV28,TRBJ1-3,AGTGGSGNTIY
12,TRBV19,TRBJ2-5,ASSSQGGEGTQY
13,TRBV19,TRBJ1-5,ASRLATYSNQPQH
9,TRBV28,TRBJ1-1,ASKALVEAF
11,TRBV13,TRBJ2-3,ASSPWGTDTQY
14,TRBV7-9,TRBJ2-1,ASSFGAGGWNNEQF
15,TRBV13,TRBJ1-1,ASSLAGTGGALTEAF
11,TRBV28,TRBJ1-2,ASSPRRNYGYT
14,TRBV6-6,TRBJ1-1,ASSYSVTGGGTEAF
13,TRBV5-4,TRBJ2-3,ASSWGGGGADTQY